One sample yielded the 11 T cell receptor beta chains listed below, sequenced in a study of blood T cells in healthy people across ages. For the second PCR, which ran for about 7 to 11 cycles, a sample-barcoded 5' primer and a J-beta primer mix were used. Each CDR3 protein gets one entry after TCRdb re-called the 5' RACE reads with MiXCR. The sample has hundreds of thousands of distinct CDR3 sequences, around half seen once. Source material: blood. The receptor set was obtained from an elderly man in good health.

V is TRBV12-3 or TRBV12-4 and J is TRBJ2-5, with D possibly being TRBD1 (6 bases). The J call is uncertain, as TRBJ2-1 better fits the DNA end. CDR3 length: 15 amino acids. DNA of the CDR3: TGTGCCAGCAGCCAAGGACAGATTACCCAAGAGACCCAGTTCTTC. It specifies CASSQGQITQETQFF.

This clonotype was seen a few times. The CDR3 loop reads CASSLAGQAQEQFF. The CDR3 bases are TGTGCCAGCAGCTTAGCCGGACAGGCCCAAGAGCAGTTCTTC. V and J are TRBV7-6 and TRBJ2-1; 7 nucleotides line up with TRBD1. This CDR3 contains 14 residues. J gave up 10 bases and V 0 bases, and 6 bases lay outside the gene matches. CDR1 is SGHVS and CDR2 is FNYEAQ in the germline V gene.

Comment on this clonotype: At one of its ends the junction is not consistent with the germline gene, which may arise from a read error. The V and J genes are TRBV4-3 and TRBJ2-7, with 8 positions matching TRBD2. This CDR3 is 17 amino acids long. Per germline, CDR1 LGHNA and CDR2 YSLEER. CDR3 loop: CAGSQHFTGGATYEQYF. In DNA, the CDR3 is TGCGCCGGCAGCCAGCATTTTACGGGGGGGGCAACCTACGAGCAGTACTTC.

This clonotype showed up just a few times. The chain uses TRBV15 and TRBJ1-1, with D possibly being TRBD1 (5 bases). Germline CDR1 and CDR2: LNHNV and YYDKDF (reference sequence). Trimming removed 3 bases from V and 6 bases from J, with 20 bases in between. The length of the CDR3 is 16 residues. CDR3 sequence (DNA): TGTGCCACCAGCAGGTTGGGCGGGGGGAATAGCGCTGAAGCTTTCTTT. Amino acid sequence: CATSRLGGGNSAEAFF.

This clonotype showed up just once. CDR3 coding DNA: TGTGCCAGCAGCCATAGGTGGGGTGAAGCTTTCTTT. It encodes CASSHRWGEAFF. J is TRBJ1-1 and V is TRBV3-1; no clear D. The CDR3 is made up of 12 amino acids. Germline assignment: CDR1 LGHDT and CDR2 YNNKEL (reference sequence). With 3 bases removed from V and 7 bases from J, the gap between germline ends came to 9 bases.

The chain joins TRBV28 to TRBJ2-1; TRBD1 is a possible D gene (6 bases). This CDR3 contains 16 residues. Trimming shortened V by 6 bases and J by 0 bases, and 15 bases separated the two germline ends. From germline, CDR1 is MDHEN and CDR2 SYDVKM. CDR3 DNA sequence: TGTGCCAGCAGGAACAGGGATCCCAGCTCCTACAATGAGCAGTTCTTC. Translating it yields CASRNRDPSSYNEQFF.

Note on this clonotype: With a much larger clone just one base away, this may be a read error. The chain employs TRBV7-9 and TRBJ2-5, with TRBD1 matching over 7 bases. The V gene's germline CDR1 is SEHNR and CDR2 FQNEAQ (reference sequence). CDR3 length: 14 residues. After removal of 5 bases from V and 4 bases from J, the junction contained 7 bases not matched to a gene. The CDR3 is CASSDRAGGETQYF. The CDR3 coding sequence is TGTGCCAGCAGCGACCGGGCAGGGGGAGAGACCCAGTACTTC.

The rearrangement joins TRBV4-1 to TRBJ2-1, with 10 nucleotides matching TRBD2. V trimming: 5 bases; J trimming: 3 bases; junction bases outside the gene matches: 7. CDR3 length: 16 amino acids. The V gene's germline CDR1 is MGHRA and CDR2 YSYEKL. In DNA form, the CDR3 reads TGCGCCAGCAGCTTTACAGCGGGGGGGCACTACAATGAGCAGTTCTTC. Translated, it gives CASSFTAGGHYNEQFF.

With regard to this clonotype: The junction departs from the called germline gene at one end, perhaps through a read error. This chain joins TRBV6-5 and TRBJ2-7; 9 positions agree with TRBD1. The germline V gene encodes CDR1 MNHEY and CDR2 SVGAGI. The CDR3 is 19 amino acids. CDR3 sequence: CVSSYSKGQGYGRGYEQYF. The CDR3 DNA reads TGTGTCAGCAGTTACTCGAAGGGACAGGGATACGGGAGAGGCTACGAGCAGTACTTC.

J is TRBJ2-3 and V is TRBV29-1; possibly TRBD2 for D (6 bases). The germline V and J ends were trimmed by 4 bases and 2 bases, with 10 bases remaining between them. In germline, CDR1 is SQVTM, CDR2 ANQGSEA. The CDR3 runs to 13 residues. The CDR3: CSVVAAFTDTQYF. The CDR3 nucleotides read TGCAGCGTTGTAGCGGCTTTCACAGATACGCAGTATTTT.

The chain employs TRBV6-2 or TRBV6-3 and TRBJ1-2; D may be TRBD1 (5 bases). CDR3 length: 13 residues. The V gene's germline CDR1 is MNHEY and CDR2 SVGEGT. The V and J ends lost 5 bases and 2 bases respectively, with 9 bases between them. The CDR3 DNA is TGTGCCAGCAGTGACGACAGCAACTATGGCTACACCTTC. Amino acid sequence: CASSDDSNYGYTF.